The 16 T cell receptor beta chains in this list originate from one sample, sequenced in a study of T cell changes during pregnancy in multiple sclerosis. Produced via immunoSEQ multiplex PCR; TCRdb's table is partial and in-frame only. This table holds tens of thousands of clones, about nine tenths found once. The material sequenced was peripheral blood, taken after pregnancy. Receptors were obtained from a female donor in good health, enrolled as a control in a pregnancy study.

The rearrangement joins TRBV27 to TRBJ1-2; D not resolved. Germline CDR1 and CDR2: MNHEY and SMNVEV (reference sequence). V was trimmed by 5 bases and J by 5 bases, leaving 18 bases between them. This CDR3 comprises 15 residues. The CDR3 DNA is TGTGCCAGCAGTCTAAACCGACAATCCTATTATGGCTACACCTTC. Translating it yields CASSLNRQSYYGYTF.

V and J are TRBV7-6 and TRBJ2-6; the D gene is possibly TRBD2 (6 bases). In germline, CDR1 is SGHVS, CDR2 FNYEAQ. V shed 2 bases and J shed 2 bases, with 13 bases lying between them. The CDR3 is 17 amino acids. The CDR3 region has the DNA TGTGCCAGCAGCTTATTGGTCGGGGAGGCTGGGGCCAACGTCCTGACTTTC. This encodes CASSLLVGEAGANVLTF.

This chain joins TRBV5-1 and TRBJ2-1; D unclear. Germline assignment: CDR1 SGHRS and CDR2 YFSETQ. The CDR3 extends over 14 amino acids. The ends were cut back, 2 bases at V and 7 bases at J, with 13 bases in the middle. The CDR3 DNA reads as TGCGCCAGCAGCTTCGATGAGGCTGGGAATGAGCAGTTCTTC. It translates to CASSFDEAGNEQFF. The variable domain in full, completed from reference TRBV5-1 and TRBJ2-1, reads KAGVTQTPRYLIKTRGQQVTLSCSPISGHRSVSWYQQTPGQGLQFLFEYFSETQRNKGNFPGRFSGRQFSNSRSEMNVSTLELGDSALYLCASSFDEAGNEQFFGPGTRLTVL.

The chain links TRBV11-2 to TRBJ1-6; TRBD1 matches 11 bases. The CDR3 extends over 17 amino acids. CDR1 and CDR2 (germline): SGHAT, FQNNGV. The ends lost 6 bases at V and 8 bases at J; junction bases unmatched: 12. DNA of the CDR3: TGTGCCAGCAGATTAAATTGGGGGACAGGGGGTGATTCACCCCTCCACTTT. Translation: CASRLNWGTGGDSPLHF. The whole variable domain, filled in from reference TRBV11-2 and TRBJ1-6, reads EAGVAQSPRYKIIEKRQSVAFWCNPISGHATLYWYQQILGQGPKLLIQFQNNGVVDDSQLPKDRFSAERLKGVDSTLKIQPAKLEDSAVYLCASRLNWGTGGDSPLHFGNGTRLTVT.

This clone came up once. The chain links TRBV7-2 to TRBJ2-7; TRBD2 might be the D (6 bases). The CDR3 length is 16 residues. Germline CDR1 SGHTA, CDR2 FQGNSA. The germline V and J ends were trimmed by 0 bases and 3 bases, with 15 bases remaining between them. The CDR3, as DNA: TGTGCCAGCAGCTTAGCGGCGGGGCGCCTGAACTACGAGCAGTACTTC. Translating it yields CASSLAAGRLNYEQYF.

Comments on this clone: The junction differs from germline at one of its ends, possibly a read error. V usage is TRBV7-3 and J usage is TRBJ1-1; the D gene is possibly TRBD1 (5 bases). CDR3 length: 14 residues. In germline, CDR1 is SGHTA, CDR2 FQGTGA. The CDR3 region is CASSLNPGLTEAFF. The CDR3 nucleotides read TGTGCCAGCAGTTTAAACCCAGGGCTTACTGAAGCTTTCTTT.

This clone was seen a handful of times. The gene calls are TRBV7-2 and TRBJ2-5, with 8 bases matching TRBD2. Germline V gene sequence: CDR1 SGHTA, CDR2 FQGNSA. The V segment lost 1 base and the J segment 4 bases; nucleotides outside the gene matches: 2. The CDR3 has 14 amino acids. The CDR3 DNA is TGTGCCAGCAGCTTAGGTAGCGGGACAGAGACCCAGTACTTC. Protein sequence: CASSLGSGTETQYF.

The chain recombines TRBV5-4 with TRBJ1-2; a possible D gene is TRBD1 (5 bases). Germline V gene lookup returns CDR1 SGHNT and CDR2 YYREEE (reference sequence). This CDR3 is built from 14 residues. Between the trimmed V and J ends, which lost 4 bases and 5 bases, there was a span of 15 bases. The DNA of the CDR3 is TGTGCCAGCAGCCCGGGGGGAGTTAGTTATGGCTACACCTTC. This codes for CASSPGGVSYGYTF.

This clone was seen a few times. This chain uses TRBV29-1 with TRBJ1-6; D gene uncertain. The length of the CDR3 is 13 residues. V shed 7 bases and J shed 0 bases, with 7 bases lying between them. In germline, CDR1 is SQVTM, CDR2 ANQGSEA. The CDR3 DNA is TGCAGCGCCCGGAGCTCCTATAATTCACCCCTCCACTTT. Encoded protein: CSARSSYNSPLHF.

V is TRBV9 and J is TRBJ1-3, with 8 bases aligning to TRBD1. CDR3 length: 16 residues. Germline V gene sequence: CDR1 SGDLS, CDR2 YYNGEE. Germline trimming cut 3 bases from V and 0 bases from J; bases unmatched to any gene: 5. The chain's CDR3 is CASSERDRYSGNTIYF. Here the CDR3 DNA reads TGTGCCAGCAGCGAGCGGGACAGGTACTCTGGAAACACCATATATTTT.

The chain links TRBV6-5 to TRBJ1-2, with D possibly being TRBD1 (5 bases). In germline, CDR1 is MNHEY, CDR2 SVGAGI. The CDR3 is made up of 11 amino acids. V lost 8 bases and J 5 bases, leaving 9 bases between the germline ends. As DNA, the CDR3 is TGTGCCAGCTCCCAGGGATATGGCTACACCTTC. Its translation is CASSQGYGYTF.

The V gene is TRBV7-9, the J gene TRBJ1-1; TRBD1 matches at 7 bases. Germline trimming cut 4 bases from V and 13 bases from J; bases unmatched to any gene: 12. CDR3 length equals 13 residues. Germline V gives CDR1 SEHNR, CDR2 FQNEAQ (reference sequence). The CDR3 sequence: CASSSGTATRGFF. CDR3 sequence (DNA): TGTGCCAGCAGCTCGGGGACAGCCACGAGAGGTTTCTTT.

About this clone itself: Within the sample, other DNA sequences also encode this same CDR3. The V call is TRBV19, the J call TRBJ1-2, with D perhaps matching TRBD1 (6 bases). Trimming shortened V by 4 bases and J by 12 bases, and 24 bases separated the two germline ends. This CDR3 is built from 15 residues. Germline V gives CDR1 LNHDA, CDR2 SQIVND (reference sequence). Written as DNA, the CDR3 is TGTGCCAGTAGTACCACTACAACAGGGCCAAAAGGAGACACCTTC. Translating it yields CASSTTTTGPKGDTF. Complete variable domain (other parts from reference TRBV19 and TRBJ1-2): DGGITQSPKYLFRKEGQNVTLSCEQNLNHDAMYWYRQDPGQGLRLIYYSQIVNDFQKGDIAEGYSVSREKKESFPLTVTSAQKNPTAFYLCASSTTTTGPKGDTFGSGTRLTVV.

This chain joins TRBV6-1 and TRBJ1-2, with TRBD1 as a possible D gene (6 bases). Germline CDR1 and CDR2: MNHNS and SASEGT. Trimming took off 4 bases at V and 8 bases at J, with 14 bases between the two ends. This CDR3 is 13 amino acids long. The CDR3: CASSARQDAGYTF. The CDR3 DNA reads as TGTGCCAGCAGTGCACGACAGGATGCCGGCTACACCTTC.

This rearrangement joins TRBV6-5 to TRBJ2-2; D not certain. Germline V CDR1 and CDR2: MNHEY, SVGAGI. Trimming took off 3 bases at V and 6 bases at J, with 5 bases between the two ends. This CDR3 region has 12 residues. CDR3 bases: TGTGCCAGCAGTTATTATTCCGGGGAGCTGTTTTTT. This codes for CASSYYSGELFF.

J is TRBJ1-4 and V is TRBV9; 7 bases are shared with TRBD1. Germline-derived CDR1 and CDR2 are SGDLS and YYNGEE. The junction had 4 bases not matched to a gene; V was cut back by 2 bases and J by 6 bases. This CDR3 comprises 14 residues. CDR3 protein: CASSVGTEHEKLFF. The CDR3 nucleotides read TGTGCCAGCAGCGTCGGGACAGAACATGAAAAACTGTTTTTT.